The entry below describes one T cell receptor beta chain. The table lists this clonotype with many counts. The antigen it recognizes is unknown. Base qualities are missing; no much larger clone stands one base away. This specimen comes from a study of T-cell memory formation after mild COVID-19 (dated by TCRdb to the early 2020s). With respect to the entire study: Most TCR sequence clusters were specific to one of the two donors. Longitudinal TCRalpha and TCRbeta repertoire sequencing tracked T-cell clones expanding and contracting after mild COVID-19 in two donors. Two young, previously healthy adult volunteers, one female and one male, were included in the cohort. The study at large found these results: Some responding clones were detected in pre-infection memory, which suggested that pre-existing cross-reactive memory T cells had joined the SARS-CoV-2 response. Contracting CD4+ clones were located mainly in the CM and EM memory subsets, whereas CD8+ clones were found to be enriched in EMRA. The study included only a couple of mild cases, and larger cohorts that include severe cases with pre-infection samples were judged to be necessary. SARS-CoV-2 specificity was not confirmed for the second-wave clones peaking on day 37. Clones contracting from day 15 to 85 had balanced CD4/CD8 phenotypes, while a second wave expanding from day 15 to 37 was biased towards CD4+.

TCRdb names Illumina NovaSeq 6000 as the instrument used. cDNA libraries for TCRalpha and TCRbeta were prepared by 5'RACE using constant-segment primers, with sample barcodes and unique molecular identifiers added. Trizol reagent was used to extract RNA from every sample. Amplification of the libraries took two PCR steps, and the second step added a second sample barcode plus Illumina TruSeq adapters. Sequencing of the libraries was done on an Illumina NovaSeq, producing 2 x 150 bp paired-end reads. For the original study's pipeline: Demultiplexing of reads and collapsing into UMI-guided consensus sequences were performed with migec v1.2.7. With mixcr v2.1.11, UMI consensuses were aligned to TRA and TRB V and J templates and assembled into clonotypes. A clonotype was counted as expanded or contracted only when both edgeR and NoisET called the clonotype significant, with the noise models trained on biological replicates. For edgeR calls, a false discovery rate-adjusted p below 0.01 and a log2 fold-change threshold of 1 were applied. As an exploratory analysis of dynamics, PCA with hierarchical clustering was applied to max-normalized trajectories of the 1000 most abundant clonotypes. The CD4 or CD8 phenotype of responding clones was assigned using the separately sequenced CD4+ and CD8+ repertoires. TCRdb took the public reads, trimmed them with fastp at Q25, ran MiXCR for clone calling and kept in-frame beta chains. Each CDR3 protein gets just one entry, which takes the most common genes and DNA from the rows behind it. In this record, the V and J calls reflect TCRdb's handling and not the investigators' own analysis. Here the sample has a few hundred thousand distinct CDR3 sequences; over 7% occur a single time. Around a fifth of the sample rests with the top ten.

Ficoll-Paque density gradient centrifugation was the method used to isolate PBMCs. Deletion took 5 bases off V and 7 bases off J, with a span of 14 bases between the germline ends. As encoded in the germline V gene, CDR1 is SQVTM while CDR2 is ANQGSEA. From its cysteine to its phenylalanine, the CDR3 spans 13 amino acids. The entry retains the CDR3 DNA only, 39 bases that are in frame from base 1. The rearrangement joined TRBV29-1 to TRBJ2-2; no D gene call is confident. Sequenced material: PBMCs or a T cell subset sorted from them (not recorded which). The TCR sequence derives from a man between 18 and 29 years old who had mild COVID-19 (a few samples of this study predate the infection). The sample titles of this study are shuffled in the database, so cell type and time point are left out; the donor was told from shared clones. The DNA sequence is given as TGCAGCGTTAAATATCACACAGACGGGGAGCTGTTTTTT. It translates to CSVKYHTDGELFF.